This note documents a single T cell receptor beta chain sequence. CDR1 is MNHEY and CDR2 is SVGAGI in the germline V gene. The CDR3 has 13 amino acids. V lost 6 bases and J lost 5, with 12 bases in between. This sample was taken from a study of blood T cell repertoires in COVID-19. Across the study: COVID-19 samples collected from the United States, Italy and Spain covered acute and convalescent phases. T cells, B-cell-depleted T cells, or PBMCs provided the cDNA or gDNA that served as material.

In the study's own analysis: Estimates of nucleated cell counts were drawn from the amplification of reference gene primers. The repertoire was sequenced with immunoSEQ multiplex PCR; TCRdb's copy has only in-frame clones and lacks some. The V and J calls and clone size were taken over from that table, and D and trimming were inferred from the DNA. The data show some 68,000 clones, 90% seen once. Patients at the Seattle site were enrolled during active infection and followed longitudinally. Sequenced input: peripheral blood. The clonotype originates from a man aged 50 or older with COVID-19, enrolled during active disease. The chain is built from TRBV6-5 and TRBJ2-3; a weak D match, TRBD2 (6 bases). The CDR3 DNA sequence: TGTGCCAGCAGCCGGAGGGAGAGAGATACGCAGTATTTT. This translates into CASSRRERDTQYF.